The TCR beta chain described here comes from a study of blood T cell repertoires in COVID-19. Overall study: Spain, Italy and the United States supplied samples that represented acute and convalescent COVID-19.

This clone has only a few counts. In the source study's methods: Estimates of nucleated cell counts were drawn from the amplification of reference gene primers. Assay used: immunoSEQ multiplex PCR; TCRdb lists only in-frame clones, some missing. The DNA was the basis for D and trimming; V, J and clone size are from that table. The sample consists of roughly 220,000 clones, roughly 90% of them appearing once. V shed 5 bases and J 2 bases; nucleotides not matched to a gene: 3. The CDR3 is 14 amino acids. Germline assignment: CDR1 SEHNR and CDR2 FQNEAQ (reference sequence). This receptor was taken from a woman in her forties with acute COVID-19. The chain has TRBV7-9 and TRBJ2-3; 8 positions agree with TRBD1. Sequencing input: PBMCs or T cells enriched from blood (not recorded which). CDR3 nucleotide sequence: TGTGCCAGCAGCCGACAGGGGATCACAGATACGCAGTATTTT. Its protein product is CASSRQGITDTQYF. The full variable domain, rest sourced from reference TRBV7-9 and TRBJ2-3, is DTGVSQNPRHKITKRGQNVTFRCDPISEHNRLYWYRQTLGQGPEFLTYFQNEAQLEKSRLLSDRFSAERPKGSFSTLEIQRTEQGDSAMYLCASSRQGITDTQYFGPGTRLTVL.